This T cell receptor (beta chain) derives from a study of blood T cell repertoires in COVID-19. Produced via immunoSEQ multiplex PCR; TCRdb's table is partial and in-frame only. The sample has about 150,000 clones, roughly 86% seen once; the top ten hold 0.45% to 0.6%. Deletions cut 0 bases from V and 0 bases from J, with 21 bases between. The CDR3 runs to 20 residues. Germline V gives CDR1 SGHNT, CDR2 YENEEA. The rearrangement joins TRBV11-3 to TRBJ1-3; D remains ambiguous. The sample comprised peripheral blood. The source is a man between 60 and 75 years old with COVID-19, enrolled during active disease. The CDR3 DNA sequence: TGTGCCAGCAGCTTAGAATTTGGAGGACGGATTGACACCTCTGGAAACACCATATATTTT. Translated: CASSLEFGGRIDTSGNTIYF.